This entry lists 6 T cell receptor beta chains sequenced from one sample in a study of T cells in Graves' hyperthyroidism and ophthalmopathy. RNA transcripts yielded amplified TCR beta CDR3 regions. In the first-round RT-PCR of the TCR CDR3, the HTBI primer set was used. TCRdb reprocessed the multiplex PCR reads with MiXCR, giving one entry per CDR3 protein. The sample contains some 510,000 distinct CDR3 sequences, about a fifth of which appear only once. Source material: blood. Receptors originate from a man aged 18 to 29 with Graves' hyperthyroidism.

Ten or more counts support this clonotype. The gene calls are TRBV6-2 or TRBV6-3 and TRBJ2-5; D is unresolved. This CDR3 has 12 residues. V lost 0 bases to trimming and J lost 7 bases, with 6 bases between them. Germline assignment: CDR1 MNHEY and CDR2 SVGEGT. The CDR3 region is CASSYSGRTQYF. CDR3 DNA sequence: TGTGCCAGCAGTTACTCCGGACGGACCCAGTACTTC.

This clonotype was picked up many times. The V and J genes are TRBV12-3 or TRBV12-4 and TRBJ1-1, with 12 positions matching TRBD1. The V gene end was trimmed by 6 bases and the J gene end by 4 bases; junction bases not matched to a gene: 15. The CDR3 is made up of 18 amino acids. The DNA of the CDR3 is TGTGCCAGCAGCCTTAGGTTCGGGACAGGGGGCGCGATCACTGAAGCTTTCTTT. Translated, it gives CASSLRFGTGGAITEAFF.

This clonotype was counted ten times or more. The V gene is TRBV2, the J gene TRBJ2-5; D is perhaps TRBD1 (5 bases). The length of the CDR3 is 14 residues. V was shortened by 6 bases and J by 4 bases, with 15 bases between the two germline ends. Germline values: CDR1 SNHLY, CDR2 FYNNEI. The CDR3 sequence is CASRLTRQLETQYF. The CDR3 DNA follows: TGTGCCAGCAGACTCACAAGACAGTTAGAGACCCAGTACTTC.

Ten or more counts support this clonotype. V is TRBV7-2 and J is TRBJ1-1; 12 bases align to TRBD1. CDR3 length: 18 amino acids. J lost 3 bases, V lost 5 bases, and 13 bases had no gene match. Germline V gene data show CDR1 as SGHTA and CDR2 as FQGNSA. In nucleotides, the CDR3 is TGTGCCAGCAGCAAACTGAACCGGGACAGGGGGCGACACACTGAAGCTTTCTTT. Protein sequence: CASSKLNRDRGRHTEAFF.

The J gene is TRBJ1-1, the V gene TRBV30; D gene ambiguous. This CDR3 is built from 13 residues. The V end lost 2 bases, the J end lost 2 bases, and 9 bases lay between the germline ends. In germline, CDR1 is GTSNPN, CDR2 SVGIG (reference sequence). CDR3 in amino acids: CAWSLGRNTEAFF. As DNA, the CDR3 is TGTGCCTGGAGTCTAGGCAGAAACACTGAAGCTTTCTTT.

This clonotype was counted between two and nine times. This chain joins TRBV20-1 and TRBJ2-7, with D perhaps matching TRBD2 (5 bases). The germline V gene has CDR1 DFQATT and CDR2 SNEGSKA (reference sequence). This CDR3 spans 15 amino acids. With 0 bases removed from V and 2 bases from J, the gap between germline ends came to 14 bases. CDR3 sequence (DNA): TGCAGTGCTAGAGATATTGGAGGCGGTACCTACGAGCAGTACTTC. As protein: CSARDIGGGTYEQYF.